This T cell receptor (beta chain) was documented in a study of response to subunit inactivated influenza vaccine. TCRdb processed the RT-PCR reads anew with MiXCR; each CDR3 protein has one entry. The profile shows hundreds of thousands of distinct CDR3 sequences, over 25% of them singletons. The starting material was CD4+ T cells sorted from PBMCs, obtained more than 4 days after vaccination. The sequence was obtained from a man aged 45-65 years who received an inactivated influenza vaccine.

The CDR3, as DNA: TGTGCCAGCAGCTTGGGGTTCGACACTGAAGCTTTCTTT. Its protein is CASSLGFDTEAFF. The chain employs TRBV5-6 and TRBJ1-1, with D hard to call. The CDR3 is made up of 13 amino acids. V lost 0 bases to trimming and J lost 3 bases, with 6 bases between them. The V gene's germline CDR1 is SGHDT and CDR2 YYEEEE.